The clone carrying this T cell receptor beta chain was counted many times. Its antigen is undetermined. The CDR3 contains 14 residues. Trimming cost V 4 bases and J 4 bases; bases outside gene matches: 3. From germline, CDR1 is LGHDT and CDR2 YNNKEL (reference sequence). TCRdb re-called the 5' RACE reads through MiXCR, storing one row per CDR3 protein. Of 250,000 or so distinct CDR3 sequences in the sample, more than 9% were seen once. The data were obtained in a study of CD8 T cells in ankylosing spondylitis. Study-wide results and limits: Significant enrichment of disease-linked clones was reportedly seen in matched ankylosing spondylitis synovial fluid.

This sequence was found in a male donor with ankylosing spondylitis or in good health (not recorded which). The chain is built from TRBV3-1 and TRBJ2-3, with 9 bases aligning to TRBD1. The sample was blood, either unsorted or a sorted T cell fraction (not recorded which). CDR3 sequence (DNA): TGTGCCAGCAGCCCCCGACAGGGGGCAGATACGCAGTATTTT. Residues: CASSPRQGADTQYF.